This T cell receptor beta chain was captured in a study of T-cell reconstitution after alpha-beta-depleted transplantation in children. A library of TCRbeta sequences, prepared with unique molecular identifiers, was generated. MiXCR, run by TCRdb on the PCR reads, gives a single entry per CDR3 protein. The repertoire consists of about 76,000 distinct CDR3 sequences, with 13% to 15% occurring once and the leading ten covering about 26%. Points on this clonotype: Its antigen is as yet unknown.

V lost 0 bases to trimming and J lost 1 base; unmatched junction nucleotides: 10. The CDR3 runs to 18 residues. Germline V gives CDR1 SGDLS, CDR2 YYNGEE. General observations from the study: T-cell counts and diversity at one year post-transplant came mainly from newly produced T cells.

The chain combines TRBV9 with TRBJ1-3; 7 positions match TRBD1. Sequenced material: PBMCs, mostly from graft donor cells, taken 180 days after TCRalphabeta/CD19-depleted stem cell transplant. The receptor was derived from a male patient under 10 years old who had a stem cell transplant for acute lymphoblastic leukemia, so the T cells may come from the graft donor. CDR3 in amino acids: CASSVGAGQLFSGNTIYF. DNA of the CDR3: TGTGCCAGCAGCGTAGGAGCGGGACAGCTATTTTCTGGAAACACCATATATTTT.